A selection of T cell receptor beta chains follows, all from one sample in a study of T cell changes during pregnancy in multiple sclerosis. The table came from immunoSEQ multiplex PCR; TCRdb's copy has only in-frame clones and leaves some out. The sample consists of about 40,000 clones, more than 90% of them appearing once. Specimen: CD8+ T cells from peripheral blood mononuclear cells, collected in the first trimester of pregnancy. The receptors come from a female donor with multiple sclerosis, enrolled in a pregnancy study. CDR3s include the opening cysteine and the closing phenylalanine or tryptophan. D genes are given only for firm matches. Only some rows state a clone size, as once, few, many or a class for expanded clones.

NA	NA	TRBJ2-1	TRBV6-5	CASSYLAGARNEQFF	TGTGCCAGCAGTTACTTGGCGGGGGCCCGCAATGAGCAGTTCTTC
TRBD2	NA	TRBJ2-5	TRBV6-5	CASSYRLAETQETQYF	TGTGCCAGCAGTTACCGACTAGCGGAGACACAAGAGACCCAGTACTTC
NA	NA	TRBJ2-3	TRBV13	CASREAGDTDTQYF	TGTGCCAGCAGGGAGGCAGGGGATACAGATACGCAGTATTTT
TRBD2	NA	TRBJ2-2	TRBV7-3	CASTGGPNTGELFF	TGTGCCAGCACGGGGGGGCCGAACACCGGGGAGCTGTTTTTT
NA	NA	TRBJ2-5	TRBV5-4	CASSLVEGETQYF	TGTGCCAGCAGCCTCGTCGAGGGCGAGACCCAGTACTTC
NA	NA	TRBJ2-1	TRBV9	CASSSEDEQFF	TGTGCCAGCAGCTCAGAGGATGAGCAGTTCTTC
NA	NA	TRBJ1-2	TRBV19	CASKDGDTKEYGYTF	TGTGCCAGTAAGGACGGGGACACGAAGGAGTATGGCTACACCTTC
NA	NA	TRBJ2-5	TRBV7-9	CASSLVEGGSETQYF	TGTGCCAGCAGCTTAGTGGAGGGGGGGTCAGAGACCCAGTACTTC
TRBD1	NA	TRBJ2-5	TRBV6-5	CASSLQGAGTQYF	TGTGCCAGCAGCCTACAGGGGGCTGGGACCCAGTACTTC
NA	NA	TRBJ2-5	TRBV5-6	CASAPFLGRAVETQYF	TGTGCCAGCGCCCCCTTTTTGGGCAGGGCGGTAGAGACCCAGTACTTC
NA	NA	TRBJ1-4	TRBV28	CASRQVANEKLFF	TGTGCCAGCCGACAGGTCGCTAATGAAAAACTGTTTTTT
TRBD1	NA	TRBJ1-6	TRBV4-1	CASSQETGENSPLHF	TGCGCCAGCAGCCAAGAAACAGGGGAAAATTCACCCCTCCACTTT
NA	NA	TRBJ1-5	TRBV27	CASSLQDSNQPQHF	TGTGCCAGCAGTTTACAGGATAGCAATCAGCCCCAGCATTTT
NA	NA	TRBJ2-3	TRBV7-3	CASSLLRGSTDTQYF	TGTGCCAGCAGCTTACTTCGGGGAAGCACAGATACGCAGTATTTT
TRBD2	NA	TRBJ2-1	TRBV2	CASMPPTSGGSNEQFF	TGTGCCAGCATGCCTCCGACTAGCGGGGGATCCAATGAGCAGTTCTTC
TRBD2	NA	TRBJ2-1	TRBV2	CASTGTSNVREQFF	TGTGCCAGCACCGGGACTAGCAATGTACGGGAGCAGTTCTTC
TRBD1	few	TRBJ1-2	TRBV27	CASSYSPDRPSYGYTF	TGTGCCAGCAGCTACTCCCCGGACAGGCCCAGCTATGGCTACACCTTC
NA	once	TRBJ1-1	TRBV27	CASSQDRNTEAFF	TGTGCCAGCAGCCAGGACAGGAACACTGAAGCTTTCTTT
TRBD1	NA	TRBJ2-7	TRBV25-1	CASSEVWTGGDEQYF	TGTGCCAGCAGTGAGGTTTGGACAGGGGGTGACGAGCAGTACTTC
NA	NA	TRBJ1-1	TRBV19	CASSPRQVLGNTEAFF	TGTGCCAGTAGTCCCCGACAGGTTTTGGGCAACACTGAAGCTTTCTTT
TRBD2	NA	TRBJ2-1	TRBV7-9	CASTVVGGGNEQFF	TGTGCCAGCACCGTGGTCGGGGGGGGCAATGAGCAGTTCTTC
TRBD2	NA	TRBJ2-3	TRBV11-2	CASSSTSGGDTDTQYF	TGTGCCAGCAGCTCGACTAGCGGGGGAGACACAGATACGCAGTATTTT
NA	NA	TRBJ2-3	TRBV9	CASSGYSDTQYF	TGTGCCAGCAGCGGGTACTCAGATACGCAGTATTTT
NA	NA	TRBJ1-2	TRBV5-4	CASSLAESGGYTF	TGTGCCAGCAGCTTGGCCGAATCGGGTGGCTACACCTTC
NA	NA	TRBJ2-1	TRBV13	CASSTGKGGQFF	TGTGCCAGCAGTACAGGGAAAGGAGGGCAGTTCTTC
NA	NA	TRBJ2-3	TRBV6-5	CASGGRSTDTQYF	TGTGCCAGCGGAGGGAGGAGCACAGATACGCAGTATTTT
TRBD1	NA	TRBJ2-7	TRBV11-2	CASRIGTGGYEQYF	TGTGCCAGCAGGATAGGGACAGGGGGCTACGAGCAGTACTTC